Listed here are 14 T cell receptor beta chains from one sample, sequenced in a study of blood T cell repertoires in COVID-19. Profiled with immunoSEQ multiplex PCR; TCRdb holds only in-frame clones, not every one. The sample includes about 130,000 clones, about 90% of them seen just once. Sequencing was performed on peripheral blood. The receptors come from a man aged 50-60 years with active COVID-19.

This clone was detected once. This chain links TRBV7-9 with TRBJ1-4; the D gene is possibly TRBD1 (5 bases). Germline V lookup: CDR1 SEHNR, CDR2 FQNEAQ (reference sequence). The CDR3 covers 14 residues. The V and J ends lost 3 bases and 6 bases respectively, with 11 bases between them. The DNA for the CDR3 is TGTGCCAGCAGCTTCCAACCGGGGGATGAAAAACTGTTTTTT. This encodes CASSFQPGDEKLFF.

The gene calls are TRBV6-5 and TRBJ1-1; TRBD1 matches at 8 bases. Per germline, CDR1 MNHEY and CDR2 SVGAGI. J gave up 3 bases and V 6 bases, and 6 bases lay outside the gene matches. The CDR3 is 14 amino acids. The chain's CDR3 is CASSGGTGYTEAFF. The CDR3 DNA follows: TGTGCCAGCAGCGGAGGGACAGGTTACACTGAAGCTTTCTTT.

The chain carries TRBV5-4 and TRBJ2-3, with TRBD2 matching 13 bases. The V gene end was trimmed by 1 base and the J gene end by 3 bases; junction bases not matched to a gene: 8. The V gene's germline CDR1 is SGHNT and CDR2 YYREEE (reference sequence). This CDR3 is built from 18 residues. The CDR3 coding sequence is TGTGCCAGCAGCTTGACTAGCGGGGGGGCTGGTGTGACAGATACGCAGTATTTT. This translates into CASSLTSGGAGVTDTQYF.

The chain combines TRBV5-3 with TRBJ2-4; no reliable D call. TRBV5-3 is reported as an ORF; its role is uncertain. CDR3 length equals 11 residues. The V end lost 4 bases, the J end lost 5 bases, and 4 bases lay between the germline ends. The CDR3: CARSLENIQYF. The CDR3 nucleotides read TGTGCCAGAAGCCTTGAAAACATTCAGTACTTC.

This sequence joins TRBV27 and TRBJ2-3; D may be TRBD2 (6 bases). CDR3 length: 15 amino acids. CDR1 and CDR2 from the germline V gene are MNHEY and SMNVEV (reference sequence). Trimming pared 1 base from V and 7 bases from J, leaving 15 bases between. CDR3 sequence: CASSLLGLTGYTQYF. Written as DNA, the CDR3 is TGTGCCAGCAGTTTATTGGGACTCACTGGCTATACGCAGTATTTT.

V gene TRBV7-9 combines with J gene TRBJ2-7; TRBD1 aligns across 10 bases. This CDR3 has 18 residues. The germline V gene has CDR1 SEHNR and CDR2 FQNEAQ (reference sequence). With 5 bases clipped from V and 4 bases from J, the junction kept 17 bases outside the gene matches. CDR3 loop: CASSPRDRGLRGGYEQYF. The CDR3 coding sequence is TGTGCCAGCAGCCCCCGGGACAGGGGATTAAGAGGGGGGTACGAGCAGTACTTC. The full variable domain, completed using reference TRBV7-9 and TRBJ2-7, is DTGVSQNPRHKITKRGQNVTFRCDPISEHNRLYWYRQTLGQGPEFLTYFQNEAQLEKSRLLSDRFSAERPKGSFSTLEIQRTEQGDSAMYLCASSPRDRGLRGGYEQYFGPGTRLTVT.

The V and J genes are TRBV20-1 and TRBJ2-3, with D maybe TRBD2 (5 bases). This CDR3 has 14 residues. Germline V gene data show CDR1 as DFQATT and CDR2 as SNEGSKA (reference sequence). V shed 3 bases and J shed 6 bases, with 16 bases lying between them. The CDR3 region has the DNA TGCAGTGCTAGTAGACTAACGCACACGGATACGCAGTATTTT. Encoded protein: CSASRLTHTDTQYF.

CDR3 region: CASSSGIKYEQYF. The DNA for the CDR3 is TGTGCCAGCAGTTCGGGGATAAAATACGAGCAGTACTTC. The rearrangement joins TRBV6-5 to TRBJ2-7; perhaps TRBD2 as D (5 bases). Germline V gene data show CDR1 as MNHEY and CDR2 as SVGAGI. Trimming removed 4 bases at V and 4 bases at J, with 11 bases between. The CDR3 is 13 residues long.

This CDR3 reads CASSLDRGALYGYTF. For the CDR3, the DNA is TGTGCCAGCAGCTTGGACAGGGGAGCCCTCTATGGCTACACCTTC. J is TRBJ1-2 and V is TRBV11-2, with TRBD1 identical over 9 bases. The CDR3 extends over 15 amino acids. The V gene end was trimmed by 3 bases and the J gene end by 4 bases; junction bases not matched to a gene: 6. Per germline, CDR1 SGHAT and CDR2 FQNNGV.

This chain joins TRBV3-1 (or the pseudogene TRBV3-2) and TRBJ2-5; D may be TRBD1 (6 bases). CDR1 and CDR2 from the germline V gene are LGHDT and YNNKEL (reference sequence). The CDR3 is made up of 12 amino acids. Trimming left V 7 bases short and J 5 bases short, with 11 bases between. CDR3 sequence: CASTTQGETQYF. The CDR3 region has the DNA TGTGCCAGCACCACCCAGGGGGAGACCCAGTACTTC.

This clone was seen a single time. CDR3: CASSPFLTTGQGSDTQYF. The CDR3 DNA follows: TGTGCCAGCAGCCCATTCCTGACCACGGGACAGGGATCAGATACGCAGTATTTT. The V gene is TRBV11-2, the J gene TRBJ2-3; 9 bases line up with TRBD1. Germline V CDR1 and CDR2: SGHAT, FQNNGV. This CDR3 has 18 residues. J gave up 4 bases and V 5 bases, and 16 bases lay outside the gene matches.

The chain uses TRBV3-1 (or the pseudogene TRBV3-2) and TRBJ1-2; D ambiguous. The CDR3 extends over 13 amino acids. The germline gives CDR1 LGHDT, CDR2 YNNKEL (reference sequence). The V end was cut by 0 bases, the J end by 2 bases, with 4 bases between. The CDR3 DNA reads as TGTGCCAGCAGCCAAGACGTAAACTATGGCTACACCTTC. This gives the protein CASSQDVNYGYTF.

This chain links TRBV6-5 with TRBJ1-1; D is perhaps TRBD1 (5 bases). Looked up from germline, CDR1 is MNHEY and CDR2 is SVGAGI. This CDR3 comprises 13 residues. Trimming left V 7 bases short and J 4 bases short, with 13 bases between. The CDR3 DNA reads as TGTGCCAGCAACGCCCCGGGGGGCACTGAAGCTTTCTTT. Residues: CASNAPGGTEAFF.

This chain uses TRBV7-8 with TRBJ1-5; D possibly corresponds to TRBD1 (5 bases). With 1 base removed from V and 3 bases from J, the gap between germline ends came to 10 bases. Germline V gene data show CDR1 as SGHVS and CDR2 as FQNEAQ. The CDR3 extends over 15 amino acids. The CDR3 region has the DNA TGTGCCAGCAGCTTAGGGGGCCGGTTCAATCAGCCCCAGCATTTT. Translation gives CASSLGGRFNQPQHF. Filled out from reference TRBV7-8 and TRBJ1-5, the complete variable domain reads GAGVSQSPRYKVAKRGQDVALRCDPISGHVSLFWYQQALGQGPEFLTYFQNEAQLDKSGLPSDRFFAERPEGSVSTLKIQRTQQEDSAVYLCASSLGGRFNQPQHFGDGTRLSIL.